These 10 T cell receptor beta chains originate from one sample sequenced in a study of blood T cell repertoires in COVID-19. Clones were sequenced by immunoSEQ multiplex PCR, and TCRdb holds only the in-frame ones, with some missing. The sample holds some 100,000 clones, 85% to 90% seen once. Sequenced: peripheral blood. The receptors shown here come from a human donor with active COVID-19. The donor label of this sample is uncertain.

CDR3 residues: CASSLGGRGPNTEAFF. The CDR3 coding sequence is TGTGCCAGCAGTTTAGGTGGTCGGGGTCCGAACACTGAAGCTTTCTTT. The chain joins TRBV28 to TRBJ1-1; D is ambiguous. CDR1 MDHEN and CDR2 SYDVKM come from the germline V gene. Trimming took off 2 bases at V and 1 base at J, with 14 bases between the two ends. The CDR3 sequence is 16 residues long.

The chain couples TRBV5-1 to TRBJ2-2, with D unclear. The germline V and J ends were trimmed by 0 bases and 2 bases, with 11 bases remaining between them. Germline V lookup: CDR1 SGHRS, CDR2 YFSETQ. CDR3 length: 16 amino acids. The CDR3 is CASSLDSDTNTGELFF. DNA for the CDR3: TGCGCCAGCAGCTTGGACTCTGACACTAACACCGGGGAGCTGTTTTTT. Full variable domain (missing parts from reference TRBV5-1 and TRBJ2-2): KAGVTQTPRYLIKTRGQQVTLSCSPISGHRSVSWYQQTPGQGLQFLFEYFSETQRNKGNFPGRFSGRQFSNSRSEMNVSTLELGDSALYLCASSLDSDTNTGELFFGEGSRLTVL.

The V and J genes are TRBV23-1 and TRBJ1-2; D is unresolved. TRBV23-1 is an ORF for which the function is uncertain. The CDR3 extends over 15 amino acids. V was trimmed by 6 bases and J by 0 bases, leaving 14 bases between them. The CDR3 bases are TGCGCCAGCAGGGAACGGCGGAGAGCTAACTATGGCTACACCTTC. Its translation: CASRERRRANYGYTF.

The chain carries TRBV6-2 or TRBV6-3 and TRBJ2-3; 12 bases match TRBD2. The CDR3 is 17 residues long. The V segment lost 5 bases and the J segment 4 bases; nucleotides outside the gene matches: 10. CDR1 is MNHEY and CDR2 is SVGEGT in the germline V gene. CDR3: CASSQILAGGPADTQYF. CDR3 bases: TGTGCCAGCAGTCAAATCCTAGCGGGGGGGCCCGCAGATACGCAGTATTTT.

The chain's CDR3 is CASSHDRGLGNQPQHF. Here the CDR3 DNA reads TGCGCCAGCAGCCACGACAGGGGGCTAGGCAATCAGCCCCAGCATTTT. This chain links TRBV4-1 with TRBJ1-5, with 10 bases that match TRBD1. Per germline, CDR1 MGHRA and CDR2 YSYEKL. The CDR3 consists of 16 residues. With 3 bases clipped from V and 2 bases from J, the junction kept 4 bases outside the gene matches.

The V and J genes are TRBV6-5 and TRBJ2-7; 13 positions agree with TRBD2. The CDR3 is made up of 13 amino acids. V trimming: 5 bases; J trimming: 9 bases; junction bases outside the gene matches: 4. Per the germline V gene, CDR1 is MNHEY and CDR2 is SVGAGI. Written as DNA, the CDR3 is TGTGCCAGCAGTAGACTAGCGGGGGGCGGGCAGTACTTC. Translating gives CASSRLAGGGQYF.

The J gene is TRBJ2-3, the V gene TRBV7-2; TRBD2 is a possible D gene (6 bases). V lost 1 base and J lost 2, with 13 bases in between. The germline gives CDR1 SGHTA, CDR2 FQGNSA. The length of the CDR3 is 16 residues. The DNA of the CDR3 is TGTGCCAGCAGCTTAGGGGGACTCCAACTCACAGATACGCAGTATTTT. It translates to CASSLGGLQLTDTQYF. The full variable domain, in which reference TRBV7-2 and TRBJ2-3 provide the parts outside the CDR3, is GAGVSQSPSNKVTEKGKDVELRCDPISGHTALYWYRQSLGQGLEFLIYFQGNSAPDKSGLPSDRFSAERTGGSVSTLTIQRTQQEDSAVYLCASSLGGLQLTDTQYFGPGTRLTVL.

DNA of the CDR3: TGCGCCAGCAGCCAAGGTTCTAGCGATTTTGATACGCAGTATTTT. It translates to CASSQGSSDFDTQYF. The rearrangement uses TRBV4-3 and TRBJ2-3; D perhaps matches TRBD2 (6 bases). The V end was cut by 1 base, the J end by 6 bases, with 14 bases between. Looked up from germline, CDR1 is LGHNA and CDR2 is YSLEER. This CDR3 is built from 15 residues.

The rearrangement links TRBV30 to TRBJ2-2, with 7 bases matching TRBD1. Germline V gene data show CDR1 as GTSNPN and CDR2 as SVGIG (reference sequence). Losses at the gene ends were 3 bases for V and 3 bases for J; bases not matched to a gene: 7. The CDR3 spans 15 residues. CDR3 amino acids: CAWRLGQGDTGELFF. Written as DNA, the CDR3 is TGTGCCTGGAGATTAGGGCAGGGGGACACCGGGGAGCTGTTTTTT.

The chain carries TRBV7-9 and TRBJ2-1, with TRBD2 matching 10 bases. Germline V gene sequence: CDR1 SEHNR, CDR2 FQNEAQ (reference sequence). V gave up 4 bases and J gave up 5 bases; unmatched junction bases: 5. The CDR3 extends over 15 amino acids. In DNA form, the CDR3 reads TGTGCCAGCAGCTCAGCGGGGGGGCCCCACAATGAGCAGTTCTTC. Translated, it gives CASSSAGGPHNEQFF.